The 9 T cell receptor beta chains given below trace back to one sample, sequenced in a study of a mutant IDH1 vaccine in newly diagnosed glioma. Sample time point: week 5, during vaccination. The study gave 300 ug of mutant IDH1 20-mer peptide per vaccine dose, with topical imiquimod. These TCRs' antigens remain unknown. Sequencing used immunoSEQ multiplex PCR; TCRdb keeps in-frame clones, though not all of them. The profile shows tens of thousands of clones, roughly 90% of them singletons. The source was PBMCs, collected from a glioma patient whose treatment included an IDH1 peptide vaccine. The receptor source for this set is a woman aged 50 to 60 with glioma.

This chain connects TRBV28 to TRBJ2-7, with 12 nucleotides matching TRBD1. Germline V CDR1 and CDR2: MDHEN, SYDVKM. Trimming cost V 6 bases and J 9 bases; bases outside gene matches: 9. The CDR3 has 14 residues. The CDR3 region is CASRVSGTGGGQYF. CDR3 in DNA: TGTGCCAGCAGGGTCTCCGGGACAGGGGGCGGGCAGTACTTC.

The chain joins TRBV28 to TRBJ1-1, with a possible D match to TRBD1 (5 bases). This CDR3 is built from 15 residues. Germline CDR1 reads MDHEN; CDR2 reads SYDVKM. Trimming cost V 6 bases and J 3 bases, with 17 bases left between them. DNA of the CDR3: TGTGCCAGCAGCCGCGGTGGGAGGGGTGACACTGAAGCTTTCTTT. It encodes CASSRGGRGDTEAFF. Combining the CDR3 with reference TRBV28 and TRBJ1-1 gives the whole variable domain DVKVTQSSRYLVKRTGEKVFLECVQDMDHENMFWYRQDPGLGLRLIYFSYDVKMKEKGDIPEGYSVSREKKERFSLILESASTNQTSMYLCASSRGGRGDTEAFFGQGTRLTVV.

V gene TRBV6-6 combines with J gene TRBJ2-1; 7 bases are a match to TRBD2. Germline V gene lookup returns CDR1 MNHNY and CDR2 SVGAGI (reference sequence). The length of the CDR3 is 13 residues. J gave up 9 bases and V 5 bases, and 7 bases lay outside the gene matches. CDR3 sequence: CASSRLGGAEQFF. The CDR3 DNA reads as TGTGCCAGCAGTCGACTGGGAGGGGCTGAGCAGTTCTTC.

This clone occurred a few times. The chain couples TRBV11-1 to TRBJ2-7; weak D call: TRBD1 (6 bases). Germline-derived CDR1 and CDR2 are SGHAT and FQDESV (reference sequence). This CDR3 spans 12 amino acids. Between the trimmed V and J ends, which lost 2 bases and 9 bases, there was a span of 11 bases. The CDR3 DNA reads TGTGCCAGCAGCTTATGGCAGGGGCGGCAGTACTTC. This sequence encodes CASSLWQGRQYF.

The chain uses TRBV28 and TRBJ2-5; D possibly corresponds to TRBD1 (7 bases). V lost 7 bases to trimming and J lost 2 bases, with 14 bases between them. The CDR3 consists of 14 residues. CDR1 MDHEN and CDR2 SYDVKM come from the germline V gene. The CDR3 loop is CASIPTGTQETQYF. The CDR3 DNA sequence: TGTGCCAGCATCCCGACAGGGACTCAAGAGACCCAGTACTTC.

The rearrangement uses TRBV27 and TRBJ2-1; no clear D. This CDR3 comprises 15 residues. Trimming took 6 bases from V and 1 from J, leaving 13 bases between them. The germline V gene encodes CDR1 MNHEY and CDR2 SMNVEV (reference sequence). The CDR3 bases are TGTGCCAGCAGGCTTGATAAGCTATCCTACAATGAGCAGTTCTTC. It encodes CASRLDKLSYNEQFF.

CDR3 in DNA: TGTGCCTGGAGTCACCTAGCGGAGTACAATGAGCAGTTCTTC. Translating it yields CAWSHLAEYNEQFF. The chain is built from TRBV30 and TRBJ2-1; 7 bases are a match to TRBD2. Germline loops: CDR1 GTSNPN, CDR2 SVGIG (reference sequence). Trimming cost V 2 bases and J 4 bases; bases outside gene matches: 5. The CDR3 sequence is 14 residues long. Drawing the rest from reference TRBV30 and TRBJ2-1, the complete variable domain is SQTIHQWPATLVQPVGSPLSLECTVEGTSNPNLYWYRQAAGRGLQLLFYSVGIGQISSEVPQNLSASRPQDRQFILSSKKLLLSDSGFYLCAWSHLAEYNEQFFGPGTRLTVL.

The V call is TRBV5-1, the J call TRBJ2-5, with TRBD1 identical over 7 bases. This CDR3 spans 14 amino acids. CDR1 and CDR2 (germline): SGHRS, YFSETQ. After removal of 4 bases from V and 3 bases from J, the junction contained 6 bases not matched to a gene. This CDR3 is CASSTRQGKETQYF. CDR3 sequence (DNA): TGCGCCAGCAGCACCCGACAGGGCAAAGAGACCCAGTACTTC.

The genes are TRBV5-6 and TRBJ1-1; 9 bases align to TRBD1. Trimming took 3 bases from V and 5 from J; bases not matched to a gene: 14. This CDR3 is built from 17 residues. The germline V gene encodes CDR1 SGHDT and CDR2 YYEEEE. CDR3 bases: TGTGCCAGCAGCTGGCAATCTGGGGGACAGGGTGGAACTGAAGCTTTCTTT. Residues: CASSWQSGGQGGTEAFF.